This is a list of T cell receptor beta chains from one sample in a study of T cells after yellow fever vaccination. TCRdb re-derived calls from the 5' RACE reads in MiXCR, one entry per CDR3 protein. The sample holds more than 300,000 distinct CDR3 sequences; roughly 10% are singletons and the top ten take around 3.2%. This sample comprised CD4+ T cells sorted from PBMCs, obtained 45 days after the yellow fever booster vaccination. These TCRs come from a man aged 18 to 30 who received the YFV17D yellow fever vaccine. CDR3s leave out the opening cysteine and the closing phenylalanine or tryptophan. Each record gives: J gene, V gene, CDR3 protein.

>TRBJ1-6|TRBV7-2
ASSLAPQASSYNSPLH
>TRBJ1-2|TRBV4-1
ASSPPGIGGYT
>TRBJ2-1|TRBV18
ASSPRTREDEQF
>TRBJ2-1|TRBV7-9
ASSSSGGNEQF
>TRBJ2-7|TRBV12-3/TRBV12-4
ASSFLQAHEQY
>TRBJ1-1|TRBV5-1
ASSLEGRGAANTEAF
>TRBJ1-2|TRBV3-1
ASSQTGTGSHGYT
>TRBJ2-5|TRBV2
ASSGPLGRGEETQY
>TRBJ2-2|TRBV7-8
ASSEIRLAGTHTGELF
>TRBJ2-3|TRBV7-2
ASSPPVGGGLDTQY
>TRBJ2-3|TRBV10-1
ASSGAGGRTDTQY
>TRBJ1-1|TRBV2
ASSEGATRSRRLGNTEAF
>TRBJ2-5|TRBV20-1
SAGRGAPETQY
>TRBJ2-3|TRBV6-5
ASSYSTWDTSTGAQY
>TRBJ1-2|TRBV6-1
ASSEAETGGYT
>TRBJ2-5|TRBV6-2/TRBV6-3
ASSFGQGAGWLLETQY
>TRBJ2-5|TRBV6-5
ASSYGLAPRETQY
>TRBJ2-6|TRBV20-1
SACEGDSGANVLT
>TRBJ2-4|TRBV4-1
ASSQDWGKNIQY
>TRBJ2-1|TRBV6-2/TRBV6-3
ASSGNGEQF
>TRBJ2-3|TRBV5-4
AIKGPSTDTQY
>TRBJ2-2|TRBV7-3
ASSRTSGPNTGELF
>TRBJ2-1|TRBV9
ASSVVGGHDNEQF
>TRBJ1-1|TRBV12-3/TRBV12-4
ASSLSGRMNTEAF
>TRBJ2-1|TRBV5-1
ASSLVPLSYNEQF
>TRBJ1-5|TRBV29-1
SVGAGNQPQH
>TRBJ1-2|TRBV20-1
SARGVNSGYT
>TRBJ1-2|TRBV6-5
ASRPEGHDDYGYT
>TRBJ2-6|TRBV6-5
ASSYGTAYSGANVLT
>TRBJ1-4|TRBV5-1
ASSTGDRDNEKLF
>TRBJ1-6|TRBV30
AWSRDSPLH
>TRBJ2-1|TRBV19
ASTGASYNEQF
>TRBJ2-5|TRBV4-2
ASSQGRGRETQY
>TRBJ2-7|TRBV7-9
ASSDYGAQY
>TRBJ1-5|TRBV7-2
ASSLNAGEEPQH
>TRBJ2-7|TRBV20-1
SASPRGLSYEQY